This section outlines one TCR beta chain sequence together with its context. These data originate in a study of control samples from healthy donors and cancer patients. The CDR3 is made up of 15 amino acids. CDR1 SGHAT and CDR2 FQNNGV come from the germline V gene. V shed 0 bases and J shed 6 bases, with 12 bases lying between them. Clones were sequenced by immunoSEQ multiplex PCR, and TCRdb holds only the in-frame ones, with some missing. In the table there are 120,000 or so clones, around 92% of which are singletons. This chain links TRBV11-2 with TRBJ1-5; D not resolved. The specimen sequenced was PBMCs. This receptor was taken from an older man with head and neck cancer. The CDR3 here is CASSLDSKWGQPQHF. CDR3 sequence (DNA): TGTGCCAGCAGCTTAGACTCAAAGTGGGGTCAGCCCCAGCATTTT.